This entry lists 32 T cell receptor beta chains sequenced from one sample in a study of monozygotic twins with inflammatory bowel disease. TCRdb reprocessed the 5' RACE reads and stores each CDR3 protein as one record, lacking DNA. The sample has under 350,000 distinct CDR3 sequences. Sequencing input: blood. The receptor source for this set is a human donor with ulcerative colitis or Crohn's disease, or a healthy co-twin of an affected twin (not recorded which).

The chain has TRBV11-2 and TRBJ1-1. CDR3 size: 13 residues. Germline V gives CDR1 SGHAT, CDR2 FQNNGV. This CDR3 reads CASSPPYFDGAFF.

The V call is TRBV24-1, the J call TRBJ2-2; the D call from TCRdb, TRBD1, cannot be confirmed without DNA. Per germline, CDR1 KGHDR and CDR2 SFDVKD. The CDR3 extends over 15 amino acids. This CDR3 is CATSDRDGNTGELFF.

The chain employs TRBV29-1 and TRBJ1-5. Looked up from germline, CDR1 is SQVTM and CDR2 is ANQGSEA. The CDR3 is 13 residues long. This CDR3 reads CSVVLGGNQPQHF.

The chain couples TRBV12-3 or TRBV12-4 to TRBJ2-1. The CDR3 sequence is 14 residues long. CDR3 in amino acids: CASTDRGSYNEQFF.

V gene TRBV5-5 combines with J gene TRBJ1-5; absent DNA, TCRdb's TRBD1 call cannot be checked. The CDR3 totals 15 residues. Looked up from germline, CDR1 is SGHKS and CDR2 is YYEKEE (reference sequence). CDR3 protein: CASSYRDRANQPQHF.

The chain carries TRBV7-2 and TRBJ2-2; TCRdb gives TRBD1 as the D gene, but with no DNA this cannot be confirmed. Germline V gene data show CDR1 as SGHTA and CDR2 as FQGNSA. The CDR3 covers 16 residues. The CDR3 is CASSLGPGSITGELFF.

The chain combines TRBV27 with TRBJ1-6. In germline, CDR1 is MNHEY, CDR2 SMNVEV (reference sequence). This CDR3 contains 15 residues. CDR3: CASSSLPGPESPLHF.

The J gene is TRBJ2-7, the V gene TRBV7-9. This CDR3 is 13 amino acids long. The germline V gene encodes CDR1 SEHNR and CDR2 FQNEAQ (reference sequence). The CDR3 region is CASSEDNGDEQYF.

The chain has TRBV7-2 and TRBJ2-5; there is no DNA to check the TCRdb D call of TRBD2. This CDR3 contains 16 residues. Germline-derived CDR1 and CDR2 are SGHTA and FQGNSA. The CDR3 spells CASSAGLAGGPETQYF. The full variable domain, in which reference TRBV7-2 and TRBJ2-5 provide the parts outside the CDR3, is GAGVSQSPSNKVTEKGKDVELRCDPISGHTALYWYRQSLGQGLEFLIYFQGNSAPDKSGLPSDRFSAERTGGSVSTLTIQRTQQEDSAVYLCASSAGLAGGPETQYFGPGTRLLVL.

The chain employs TRBV28 and TRBJ2-5; TCRdb designates TRBD1, a call that cannot be tested without DNA. CDR3 length: 18 amino acids. The germline gives CDR1 MDHEN, CDR2 SYDVKM. CDR3 amino acids: CASSLSSFRTGLQETQYF.

The rearrangement uses TRBV20-1 and TRBJ2-3; TCRdb gives TRBD1 as the D gene, but with no DNA this cannot be confirmed. Germline CDR1 reads DFQATT; CDR2 reads SNEGSKA (reference sequence). CDR3 length: 15 amino acids. The CDR3 loop reads CSANQFQGTSDTQYF.

The chain employs TRBV7-2 and TRBJ2-1. Germline V gene data show CDR1 as SGHTA and CDR2 as FQGNSA. The CDR3 covers 14 residues. Here the CDR3 reads CASSTTLLYNEQFF.

The CDR3 region is CASSLAQGLVSYNEQFF. The rearrangement uses TRBV7-2 and TRBJ2-1; TCRdb's D call of TRBD2 is untestable without DNA. Looked up from germline, CDR1 is SGHTA and CDR2 is FQGNSA. The CDR3 runs 17 residues. Full variable domain (remainder filled in from reference TRBV7-2 and TRBJ2-1): GAGVSQSPSNKVTEKGKDVELRCDPISGHTALYWYRQSLGQGLEFLIYFQGNSAPDKSGLPSDRFSAERTGGSVSTLTIQRTQQEDSAVYLCASSLAQGLVSYNEQFFGPGTRLTVL.

V is TRBV7-9 and J is TRBJ1-1. Germline CDR1 is SEHNR and CDR2 is FQNEAQ (reference sequence). This CDR3 contains 17 residues. Here the CDR3 reads CASSPALGTDSNTEAFF.

The chain uses TRBV29-1 and TRBJ2-3; TCRdb's D gene call, TRBD2, goes unchecked for lack of DNA. The CDR3 extends over 17 amino acids. The germline CDR1 and CDR2 sequences are SQVTM and ANQGSEA. The chain's CDR3 is CSVALDFEGRLADTQYF.

The J gene is TRBJ2-7, the V gene TRBV7-2; TCRdb gives TRBD2 as the D gene, but with no DNA this cannot be confirmed. This CDR3 comprises 15 residues. Germline V gene sequence: CDR1 SGHTA, CDR2 FQGNSA. Here the CDR3 reads CASSVTSAISSEQYF.

The chain is built from TRBV7-9 and TRBJ1-6; the D gene TCRdb calls, TRBD1, cannot be checked with no DNA. Germline V gene data show CDR1 as SEHNR and CDR2 as FQNEAQ (reference sequence). This CDR3 is built from 15 residues. CDR3 region: CASSPGTGHNSPLHF.

The CDR3 sequence: CASSQSIPPYEQYF. V is TRBV14 and J is TRBJ2-7. CDR3 size: 14 residues. Germline V gene lookup returns CDR1 SGHDN and CDR2 FVKESK. The variable domain in full, with the rest retrieved from reference TRBV14 and TRBJ2-7, is EAGVTQFPSHSVIEKGQTVTLRCDPISGHDNLYWYRRVMGKEIKFLLHFVKESKQDESGMPNNRFLAERTGGTYSTLKVQPAELEDSGVYFCASSQSIPPYEQYFGPGTRLTVT.

This chain connects TRBV6-5 to TRBJ2-5; TCRdb names TRBD2, which stays unverified in the absence of DNA. The CDR3 spans 12 residues. Germline V gene sequence: CDR1 MNHEY, CDR2 SVGAGI. The chain's CDR3 is CASGQREETQYF.

The CDR3 loop reads CASSRTKNNSPLHF. The J gene is TRBJ1-6, the V gene TRBV6-1; with no DNA, the TCRdb D assignment of TRBD1 cannot be verified. The CDR3 sequence is 14 residues long. CDR1 MNHNS and CDR2 SASEGT come from the germline V gene.

V usage is TRBV29-1 and J usage is TRBJ2-2. This CDR3 is 15 amino acids long. CDR1 and CDR2 (germline): SQVTM, ANQGSEA. The CDR3 region is CSVDKSDKVPGELFF.

The V and J genes are TRBV12-3 or TRBV12-4 and TRBJ2-7. The CDR3 runs to 15 residues. The CDR3 sequence: CASSLAHVIVDEQYF.

The V gene is TRBV6-1, the J gene TRBJ2-7; no DNA is available, so the TRBD1 call from TCRdb remains unchecked. This CDR3 has 15 residues. CDR1 and CDR2 from the germline V gene are MNHNS and SASEGT. CDR3 sequence: CASSEPGDLSYEQYF.

This chain uses TRBV7-9 with TRBJ2-6. Germline CDR1 reads SEHNR; CDR2 reads FQNEAQ (reference sequence). This CDR3 is 16 amino acids long. CDR3 region: CASSLGYGAGANVLTF.

CDR3 sequence: CASSILYRQNTGELFF. The genes are TRBV19 and TRBJ2-2. The CDR3 has 16 residues. The germline gives CDR1 LNHDA, CDR2 SQIVND (reference sequence).

The chain recombines TRBV2 with TRBJ2-3; TCRdb gives TRBD1 as the D gene, but with no DNA this cannot be confirmed. The CDR3 is 14 amino acids. Germline lookup yields CDR1 SNHLY and CDR2 FYNNEI. The CDR3 spells CASSEDRGIDTQYF.

The chain uses TRBV28 and TRBJ1-1; the TRBD1 assignment by TCRdb is unverifiable without DNA. This CDR3 has 13 amino acids. Germline CDR1 reads MDHEN; CDR2 reads SYDVKM. The CDR3 is CASGEQGWTEAFF. Using reference TRBV28 and TRBJ1-1 for the parts outside the CDR3, the full variable domain is DVKVTQSSRYLVKRTGEKVFLECVQDMDHENMFWYRQDPGLGLRLIYFSYDVKMKEKGDIPEGYSVSREKKERFSLILESASTNQTSMYLCASGEQGWTEAFFGQGTRLTVV.

The J gene is TRBJ2-3, the V gene TRBV12-3 or TRBV12-4; TCRdb's D call of TRBD1 is untestable without DNA. This CDR3 spans 14 amino acids. The CDR3 loop is CASSFGGGTDTQYF.

The rearrangement uses TRBV3-1 and TRBJ2-7. From germline, CDR1 is LGHDT and CDR2 YNNKEL (reference sequence). CDR3 length equals 14 residues. The CDR3 sequence: CASSQHQGSYEQYF.

This chain links TRBV5-1 with TRBJ2-5. Germline V gives CDR1 SGHRS, CDR2 YFSETQ. The CDR3 contains 12 residues. CDR3 region: CASSAKQETQYF.

The V gene is TRBV7-9, the J gene TRBJ2-7; TCRdb gives TRBD1 as the D gene, but with no DNA this cannot be confirmed. CDR3 size: 15 residues. Per germline, CDR1 SEHNR and CDR2 FQNEAQ (reference sequence). The CDR3 loop is CASSPVQGASYEQYF.

The chain recombines TRBV7-2 with TRBJ2-1; TCRdb proposes TRBD2, but this gene call is untestable without DNA. CDR1 is SGHTA and CDR2 is FQGNSA in the germline V gene. This CDR3 is 15 amino acids long. CDR3 sequence reads: CASSLQRGGPYEQFF.